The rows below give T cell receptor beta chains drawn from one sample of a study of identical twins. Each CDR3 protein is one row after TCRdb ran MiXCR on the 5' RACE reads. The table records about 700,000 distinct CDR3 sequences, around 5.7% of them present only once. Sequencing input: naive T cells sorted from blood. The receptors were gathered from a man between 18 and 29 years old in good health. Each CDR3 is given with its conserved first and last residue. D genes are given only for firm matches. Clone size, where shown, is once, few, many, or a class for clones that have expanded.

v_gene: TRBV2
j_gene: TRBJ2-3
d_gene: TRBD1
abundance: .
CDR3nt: TGTGCCAGCAGTGAAGCCCTACTGACAGGGGGACGCACAGATACGCAGTATTTT
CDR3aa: CASSEALLTGGRTDTQYF

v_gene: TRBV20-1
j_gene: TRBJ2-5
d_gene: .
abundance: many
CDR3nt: TGCAGTGCTAGAAGTACAGCCTGGGGGTACCAAGAGACCCAGTACTTC
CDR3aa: CSARSTAWGYQETQYF

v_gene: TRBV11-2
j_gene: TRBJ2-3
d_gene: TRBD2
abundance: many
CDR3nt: TGTGCCAGCAGTTCTAGCGGGCCCTCACATACGCAGTATTTT
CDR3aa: CASSSSGPSHTQYF

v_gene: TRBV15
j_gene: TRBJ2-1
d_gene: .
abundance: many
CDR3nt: TGTGCCACCAGCAGGGAGGGACCATACAATGAGCAGTTCTTC
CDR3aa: CATSREGPYNEQFF

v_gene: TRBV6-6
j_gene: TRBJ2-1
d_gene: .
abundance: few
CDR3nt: TGTGCCAGCAGTTCCGACACCGAAAATGAGCAGTTCTTC
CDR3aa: CASSSDTENEQFF

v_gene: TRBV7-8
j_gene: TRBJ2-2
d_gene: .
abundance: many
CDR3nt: TGTGCCAGCAGCTACTACTCCGGGACTTCCACCGGGGAGCTGTTTTTT
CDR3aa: CASSYYSGTSTGELFF

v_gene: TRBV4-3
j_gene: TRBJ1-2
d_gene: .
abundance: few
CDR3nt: TGCGCCAGCAGCCAATACGGGACGGGCAACTATGGCTACACCTTC
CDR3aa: CASSQYGTGNYGYTF

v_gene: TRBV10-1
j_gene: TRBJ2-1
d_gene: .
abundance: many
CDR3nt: TGCGCCAGCTCCGAGCGGGCAGGGATAAACGGGGATGAGCAGTTCTTC
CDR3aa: CASSERAGINGDEQFF

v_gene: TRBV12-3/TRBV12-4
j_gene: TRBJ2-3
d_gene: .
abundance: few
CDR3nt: TGTGCCAGCACCCCTGGTTGGCAGGTGTTGGCAGATACGCAGTATTTT
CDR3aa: CASTPGWQVLADTQYF

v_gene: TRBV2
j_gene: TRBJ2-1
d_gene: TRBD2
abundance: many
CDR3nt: TGTGCCAGCAGGGTAGCGGGAGCTTACAATGAGCAGTTCTTC
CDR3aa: CASRVAGAYNEQFF

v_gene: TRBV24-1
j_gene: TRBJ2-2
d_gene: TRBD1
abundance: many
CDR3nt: TGTGCCACCATTCCAGGGGGGAACACCGGGGAGCTGTTTTTT
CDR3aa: CATIPGGNTGELFF

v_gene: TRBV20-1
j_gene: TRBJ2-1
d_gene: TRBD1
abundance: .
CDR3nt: TGCAGTGCCCTGACAGGGGACAATGAGCAGTTCTTC
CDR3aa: CSALTGDNEQFF

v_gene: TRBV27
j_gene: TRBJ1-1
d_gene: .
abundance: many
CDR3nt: TGTGCCAGCAGTTTAAGGGGTGCGAACACTGAAGCTTTCTTT
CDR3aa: CASSLRGANTEAFF

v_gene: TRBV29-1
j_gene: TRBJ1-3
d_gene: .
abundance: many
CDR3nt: TGCAGCGTTGAAGAGAACCACGTAAGCTCTGGAAACACCATATATTTT
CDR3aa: CSVEENHVSSGNTIYF

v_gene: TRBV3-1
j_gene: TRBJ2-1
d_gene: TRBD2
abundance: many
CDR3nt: TGTGCCAGCAGCCAATCTAGCGGGGTATACAATGAGCAGTTCTTC
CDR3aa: CASSQSSGVYNEQFF

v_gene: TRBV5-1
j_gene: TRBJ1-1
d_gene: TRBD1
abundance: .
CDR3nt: TGCGCCAGCAGCTTGGTGACAGGGGTGAAAACTGAAGCTTTCTTT
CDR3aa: CASSLVTGVKTEAFF

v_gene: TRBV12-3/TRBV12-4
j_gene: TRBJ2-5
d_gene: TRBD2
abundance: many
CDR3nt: TGTGCCAGCAGACGGCGGGGACTAGCGGACCAAGAGACCCAGTACTTC
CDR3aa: CASRRRGLADQETQYF

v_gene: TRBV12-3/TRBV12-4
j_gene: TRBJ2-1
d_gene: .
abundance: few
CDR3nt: TGTGCCAGCAGTCAAAGCCTATACCCGATGGAGCAGTTCTTC
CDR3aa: CASSQSLYPMEQFF

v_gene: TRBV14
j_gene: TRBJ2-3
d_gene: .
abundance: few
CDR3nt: TGTGCCAGCAGCCTAACGGGTAGCGGCCTCACAGATACGCAGTATTTT
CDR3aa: CASSLTGSGLTDTQYF

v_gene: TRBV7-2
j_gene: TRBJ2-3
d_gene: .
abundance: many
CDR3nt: TGTGCCAGCAGTAAAATTCTAGCGCCGACTAGCACAGATACGCAGTATTTT
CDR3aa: CASSKILAPTSTDTQYF

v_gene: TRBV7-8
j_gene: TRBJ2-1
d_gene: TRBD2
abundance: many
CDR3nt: TGTGCCAGCAGCCCCGGACTAGCGACCGACAATGAGCAGTTCTTC
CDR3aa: CASSPGLATDNEQFF

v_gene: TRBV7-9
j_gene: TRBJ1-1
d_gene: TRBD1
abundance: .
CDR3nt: TGTGCCAGCGCGGGACAGGGGTACACTGAAGCTTTCTTT
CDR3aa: CASAGQGYTEAFF

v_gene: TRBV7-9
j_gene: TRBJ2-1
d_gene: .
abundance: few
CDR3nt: TGTGCCAGCAGCTCAACTATTTTC
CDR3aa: CASSSTIF

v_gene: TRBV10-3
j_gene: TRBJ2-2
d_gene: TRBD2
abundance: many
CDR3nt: TGTGCCAGCGGACTAGTGGCACACACCGGGGAGCTGTTTTTT
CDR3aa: CASGLVAHTGELFF

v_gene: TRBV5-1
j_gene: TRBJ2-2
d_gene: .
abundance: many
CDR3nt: TGCGCCAGCAGCGAGCAGGGTCCGAACACCGGGGAGCTGTTTTTT
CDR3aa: CASSEQGPNTGELFF

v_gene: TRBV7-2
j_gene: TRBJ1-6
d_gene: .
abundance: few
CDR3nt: TGTGCCAGCAGCTTCGCCCGGTTTGCACCCCTCCACTTT
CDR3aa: CASSFARFAPLHF

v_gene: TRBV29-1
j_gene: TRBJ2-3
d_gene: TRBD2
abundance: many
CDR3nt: TGCAGCGTTGCCGTAGCGGGAGCAGATACGCAGTATTTT
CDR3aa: CSVAVAGADTQYF

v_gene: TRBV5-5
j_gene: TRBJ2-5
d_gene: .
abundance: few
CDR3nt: TGTGCCAGCAGCTTGAGGCTTCGGCAAGAGACCCAGTACTTC
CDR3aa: CASSLRLRQETQYF

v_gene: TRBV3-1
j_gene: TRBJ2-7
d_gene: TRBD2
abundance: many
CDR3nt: TGTGCCAGCAGCCAAGGTGGGACTAGCTACGAGCAGTACTTC
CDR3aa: CASSQGGTSYEQYF

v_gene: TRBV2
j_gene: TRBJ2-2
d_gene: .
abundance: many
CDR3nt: TGTGCCAGCAACAGGGAGAGGGGCAGGACCGGGGAGCTGTTTTTT
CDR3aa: CASNRERGRTGELFF

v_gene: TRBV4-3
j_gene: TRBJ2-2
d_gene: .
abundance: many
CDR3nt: TGCGCCAGCAGCCAAGAATCGGGGGCGACCGGGGAGCTGTTTTTT
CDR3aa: CASSQESGATGELFF

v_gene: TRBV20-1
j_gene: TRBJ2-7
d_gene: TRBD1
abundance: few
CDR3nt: TGCAGTGCCCCGGGACAGGCCTTATCCGAGCAGTACTTC
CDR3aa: CSAPGQALSEQYF

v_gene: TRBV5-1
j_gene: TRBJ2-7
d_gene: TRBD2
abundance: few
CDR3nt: TGCGCCAGCAGCTTGGGTGCTAGCGGGAGTGTCGAGCAGTACTTC
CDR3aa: CASSLGASGSVEQYF

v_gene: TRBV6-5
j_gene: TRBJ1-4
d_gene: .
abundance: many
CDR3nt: TGTGCCAGCAGTTCGGGACGGCTTAATGAAAAACTGTTTTTT
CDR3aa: CASSSGRLNEKLFF

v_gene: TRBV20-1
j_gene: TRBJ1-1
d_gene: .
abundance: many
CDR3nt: TGCAGTGCCACTTGGGGCACTGAAGCTTTCTTT
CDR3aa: CSATWGTEAFF

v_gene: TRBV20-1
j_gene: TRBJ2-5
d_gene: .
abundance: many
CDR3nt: TGCAGTGCTAGTGCGCCACGGGGGTTACAAGAGACCCAGTACTTC
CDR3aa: CSASAPRGLQETQYF

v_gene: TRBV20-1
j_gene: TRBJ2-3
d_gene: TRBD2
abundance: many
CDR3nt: TGCAGTGCTAGAGATTTTCGGGCTAGCGGTGGCACAGATACGCAGTATTTT
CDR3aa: CSARDFRASGGTDTQYF

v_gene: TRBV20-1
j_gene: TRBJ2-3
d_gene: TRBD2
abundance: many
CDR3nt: TGCAGTGCTGCCCATAGCGGGAGCACAGATACGCAGTATTTT
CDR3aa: CSAAHSGSTDTQYF